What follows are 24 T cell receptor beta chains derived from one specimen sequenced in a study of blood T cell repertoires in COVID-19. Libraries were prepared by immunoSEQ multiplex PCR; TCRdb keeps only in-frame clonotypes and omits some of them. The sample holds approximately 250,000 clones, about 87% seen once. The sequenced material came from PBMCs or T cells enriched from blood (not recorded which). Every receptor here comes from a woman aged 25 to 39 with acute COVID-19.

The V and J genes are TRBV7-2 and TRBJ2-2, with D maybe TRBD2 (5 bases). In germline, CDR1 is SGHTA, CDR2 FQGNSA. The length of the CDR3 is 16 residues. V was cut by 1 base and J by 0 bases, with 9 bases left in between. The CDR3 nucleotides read TGTGCCAGCAGCTTAGAAGCGGCCACGAACACCGGGGAGCTGTTTTTT. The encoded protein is CASSLEAATNTGELFF.

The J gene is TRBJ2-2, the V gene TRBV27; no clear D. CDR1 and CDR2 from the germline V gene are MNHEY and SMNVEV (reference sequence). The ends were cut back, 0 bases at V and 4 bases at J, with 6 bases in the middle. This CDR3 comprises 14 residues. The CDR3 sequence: CASSLSGITGELFF. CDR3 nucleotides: TGTGCCAGCAGTTTATCGGGCATCACCGGGGAGCTGTTTTTT.

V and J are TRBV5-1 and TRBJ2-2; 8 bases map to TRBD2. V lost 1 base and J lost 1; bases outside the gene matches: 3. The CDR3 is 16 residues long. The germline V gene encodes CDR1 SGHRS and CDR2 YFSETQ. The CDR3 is CASSLPSGRNTGELFF. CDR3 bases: TGCGCCAGCAGCTTGCCCAGCGGGAGGAACACCGGGGAGCTGTTTTTT.

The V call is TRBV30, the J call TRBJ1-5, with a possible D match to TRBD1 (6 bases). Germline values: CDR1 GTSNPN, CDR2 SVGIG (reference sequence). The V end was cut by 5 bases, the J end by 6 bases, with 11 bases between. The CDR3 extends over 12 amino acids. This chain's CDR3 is CAWGTGSQPQHF. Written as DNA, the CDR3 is TGTGCCTGGGGTACAGGGAGTCAGCCCCAGCATTTT. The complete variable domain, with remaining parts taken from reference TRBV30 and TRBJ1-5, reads SQTIHQWPATLVQPVGSPLSLECTVEGTSNPNLYWYRQAAGRGLQLLFYSVGIGQISSEVPQNLSASRPQDRQFILSSKKLLLSDSGFYLCAWGTGSQPQHFGDGTRLSIL.

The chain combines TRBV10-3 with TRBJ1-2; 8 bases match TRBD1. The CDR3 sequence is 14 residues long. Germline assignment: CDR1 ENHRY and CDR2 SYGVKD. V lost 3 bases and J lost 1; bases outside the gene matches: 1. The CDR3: CAISEGQGNYGYTF. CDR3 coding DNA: TGTGCCATCAGTGAAGGACAGGGTAACTATGGCTACACCTTC.

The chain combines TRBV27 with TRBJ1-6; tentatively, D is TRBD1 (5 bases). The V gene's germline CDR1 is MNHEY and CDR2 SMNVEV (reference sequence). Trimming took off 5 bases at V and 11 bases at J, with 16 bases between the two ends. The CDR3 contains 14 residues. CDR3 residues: CASSPRRDTTPLHF. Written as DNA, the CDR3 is TGTGCCAGCAGTCCTCGCAGGGATACGACACCCCTCCACTTT.

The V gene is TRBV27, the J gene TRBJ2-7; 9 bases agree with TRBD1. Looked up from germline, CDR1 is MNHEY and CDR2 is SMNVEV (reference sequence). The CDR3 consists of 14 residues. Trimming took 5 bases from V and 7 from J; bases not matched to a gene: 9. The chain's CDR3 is CASSPWTGAKEQYF. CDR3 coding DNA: TGTGCCAGCAGTCCTTGGACAGGGGCGAAAGAGCAGTACTTC.

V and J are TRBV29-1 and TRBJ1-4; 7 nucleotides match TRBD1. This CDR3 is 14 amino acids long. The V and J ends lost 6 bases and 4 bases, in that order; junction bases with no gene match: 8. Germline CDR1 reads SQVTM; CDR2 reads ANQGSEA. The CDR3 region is CSVKPGQLNEKLFF. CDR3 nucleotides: TGCAGCGTCAAACCGGGACAGCTTAATGAAAAACTGTTTTTT.

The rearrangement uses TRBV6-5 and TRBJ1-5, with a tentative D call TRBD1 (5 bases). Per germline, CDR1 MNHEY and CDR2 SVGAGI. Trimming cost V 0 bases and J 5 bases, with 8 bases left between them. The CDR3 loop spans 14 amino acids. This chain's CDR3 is CASSYSPRDQPQHF. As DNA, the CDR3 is TGTGCCAGCAGTTACTCCCCCAGGGATCAGCCCCAGCATTTT.

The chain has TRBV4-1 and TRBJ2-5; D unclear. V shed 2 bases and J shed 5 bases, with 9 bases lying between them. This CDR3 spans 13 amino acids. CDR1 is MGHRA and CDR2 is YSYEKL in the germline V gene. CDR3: CASSQLARETQYF. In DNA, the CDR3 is TGCGCCAGCAGCCAACTTGCCCGGGAGACCCAGTACTTC.

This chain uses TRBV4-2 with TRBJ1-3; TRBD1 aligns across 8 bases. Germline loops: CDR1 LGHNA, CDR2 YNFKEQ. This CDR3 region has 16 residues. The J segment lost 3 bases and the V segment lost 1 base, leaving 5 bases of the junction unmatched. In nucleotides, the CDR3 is TGTGCCAGCAGCCAAGGGGCAGGGGGCTTTGGAAACACCATATATTTT. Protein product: CASSQGAGGFGNTIYF.

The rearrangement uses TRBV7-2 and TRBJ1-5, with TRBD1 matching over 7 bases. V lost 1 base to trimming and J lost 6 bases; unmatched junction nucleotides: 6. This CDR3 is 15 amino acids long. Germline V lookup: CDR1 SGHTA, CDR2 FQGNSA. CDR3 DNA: TGTGCCAGCAGCTTAGGTCAGGGGGATTTTCAGCCCCAGCATTTT. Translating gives CASSLGQGDFQPQHF.

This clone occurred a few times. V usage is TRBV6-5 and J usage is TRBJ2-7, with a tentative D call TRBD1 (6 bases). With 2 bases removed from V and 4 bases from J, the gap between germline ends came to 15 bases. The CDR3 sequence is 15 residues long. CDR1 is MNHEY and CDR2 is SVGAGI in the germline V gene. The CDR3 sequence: CASSYGRGDLYEQYF. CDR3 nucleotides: TGTGCCAGCAGTTACGGCAGGGGCGACTTATACGAGCAGTACTTC.

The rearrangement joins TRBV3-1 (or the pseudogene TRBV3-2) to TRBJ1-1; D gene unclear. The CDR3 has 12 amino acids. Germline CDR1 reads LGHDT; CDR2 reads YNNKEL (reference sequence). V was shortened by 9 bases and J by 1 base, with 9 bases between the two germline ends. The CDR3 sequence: CASKTGNTEAFF. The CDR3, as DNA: TGTGCCAGTAAGACGGGGAACACTGAAGCTTTCTTT.

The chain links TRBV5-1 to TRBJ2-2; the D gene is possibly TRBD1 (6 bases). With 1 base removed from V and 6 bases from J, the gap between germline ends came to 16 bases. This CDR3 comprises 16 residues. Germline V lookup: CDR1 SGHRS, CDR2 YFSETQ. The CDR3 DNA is TGCGCCAGCAGCTTGCCCGGGACACGACTTGCCGGGGAGCTGTTTTTT. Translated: CASSLPGTRLAGELFF.

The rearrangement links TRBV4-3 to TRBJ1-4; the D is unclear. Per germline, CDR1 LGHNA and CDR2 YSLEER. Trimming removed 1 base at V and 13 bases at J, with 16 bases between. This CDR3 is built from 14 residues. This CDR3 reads CASSQAGPPDLLFF. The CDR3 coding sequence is TGCGCCAGCAGCCAAGCTGGGCCACCGGATTTACTGTTTTTT.

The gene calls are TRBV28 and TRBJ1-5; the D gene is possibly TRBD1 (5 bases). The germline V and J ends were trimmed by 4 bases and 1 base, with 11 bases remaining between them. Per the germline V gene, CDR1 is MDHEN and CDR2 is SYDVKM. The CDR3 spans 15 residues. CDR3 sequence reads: CASSWGGGSNQPQHF. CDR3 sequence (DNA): TGTGCCAGCAGTTGGGGGGGAGGGAGCAATCAGCCCCAGCATTTT.

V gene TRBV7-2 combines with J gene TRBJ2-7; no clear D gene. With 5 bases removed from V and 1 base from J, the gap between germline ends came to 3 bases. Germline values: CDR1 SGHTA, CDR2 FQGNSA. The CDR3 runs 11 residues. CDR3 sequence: CASSASYEQYF. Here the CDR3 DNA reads TGTGCCAGCAGCGCGTCCTACGAGCAGTACTTC. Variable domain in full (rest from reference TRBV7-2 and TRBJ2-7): GAGVSQSPSNKVTEKGKDVELRCDPISGHTALYWYRQSLGQGLEFLIYFQGNSAPDKSGLPSDRFSAERTGGSVSTLTIQRTQQEDSAVYLCASSASYEQYFGPGTRLTVT.

CDR3 region: CASSPSGTKDTQYF. CDR3 nucleotides: TGTGCCAGCAGCCCTAGCGGGACCAAAGATACGCAGTATTTT. This chain uses TRBV7-3 with TRBJ2-3; 9 bases align to TRBD2. Germline trimming cut 5 bases from V and 5 bases from J; bases unmatched to any gene: 5. This CDR3 contains 14 residues. Germline loops: CDR1 SGHTA, CDR2 FQGTGA. Full variable domain (rest looked up from reference TRBV7-3 and TRBJ2-3): GAGVSQTPSNKVTEKGKYVELRCDPISGHTALYWYRQSLGQGPEFLIYFQGTGAADDSGLPNDRFFAVRPEGSVSTLKIQRTERGDSAVYLCASSPSGTKDTQYFGPGTRLTVL.

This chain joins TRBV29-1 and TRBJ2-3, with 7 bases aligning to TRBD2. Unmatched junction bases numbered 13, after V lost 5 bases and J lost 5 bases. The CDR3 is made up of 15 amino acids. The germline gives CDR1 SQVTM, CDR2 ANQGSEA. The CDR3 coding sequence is TGCAGCGTTCAAACGCCAGCGGGAAATAGAGATACGCAGTATTTT. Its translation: CSVQTPAGNRDTQYF.

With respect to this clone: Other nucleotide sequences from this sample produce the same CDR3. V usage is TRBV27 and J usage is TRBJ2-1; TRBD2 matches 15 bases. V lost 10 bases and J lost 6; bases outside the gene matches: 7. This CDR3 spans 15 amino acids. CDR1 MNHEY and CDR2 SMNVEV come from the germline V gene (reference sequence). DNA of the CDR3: TGTGCCACCTCGGGACTAGCGGGAGGCCCCAATGAGCAGTTCTTC. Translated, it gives CATSGLAGGPNEQFF.

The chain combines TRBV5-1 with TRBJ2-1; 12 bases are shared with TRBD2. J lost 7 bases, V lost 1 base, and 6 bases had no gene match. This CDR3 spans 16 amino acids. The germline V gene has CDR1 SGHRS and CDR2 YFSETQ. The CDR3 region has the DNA TGCGCCAGCAGCTTGACCCTAGCGGGAGGGGTAAATGAGCAGTTCTTC. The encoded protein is CASSLTLAGGVNEQFF.

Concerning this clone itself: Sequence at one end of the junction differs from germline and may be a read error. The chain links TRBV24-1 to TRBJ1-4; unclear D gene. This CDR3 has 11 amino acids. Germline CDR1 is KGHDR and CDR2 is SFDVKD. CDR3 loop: CATSASRPINF. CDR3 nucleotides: TGTGCCACCAGTGCCTCGAGGCCCATCAATTTT.

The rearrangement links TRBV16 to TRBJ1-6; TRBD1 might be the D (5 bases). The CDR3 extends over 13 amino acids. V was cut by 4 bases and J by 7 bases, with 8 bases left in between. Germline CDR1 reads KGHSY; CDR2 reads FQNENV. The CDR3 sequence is CASSPGANSPLHF. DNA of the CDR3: TGTGCCAGCAGCCCTGGGGCCAATTCACCCCTCCACTTT.